The 32 T cell receptor beta chains below were found in one sample sequenced in a study of T cell repertoires in cytomegalovirus infection. What these receptors recognize is not known. From the reads, TCRdb called clonotypes with MiXCR, one entry per CDR3 protein. The sample records about 400,000 distinct CDR3 sequences, nearly 35% being singletons. The sequenced sample was cultured PBMCs, obtained from culture after CMV antigen stimulation. These receptors were taken from a human donor in good health (CMV status not recorded). Some clones in this sample may be carry-over from other donors' samples.

The V gene is TRBV6-6, the J gene TRBJ2-5, with D unclear. This CDR3 spans 12 amino acids. The V end lost 2 bases, the J end lost 5 bases, and 6 bases lay between the germline ends. CDR1 is MNHNY and CDR2 is SVGAGI in the germline V gene (reference sequence). The CDR3 region is CASSYTLETQYF. In DNA form, the CDR3 reads TGTGCCAGCAGTTACACACTGGAGACCCAGTACTTC.

CDR3 sequence: CASRGGAWAFF. The CDR3 DNA is TGCGCCAGCAGAGGTGGTGCGTGGGCTTTCTTT. J is TRBJ1-1 and V is TRBV10-2; D gene uncertain. Germline V CDR1 and CDR2: WSHSY, SAAADI. Trimming stripped 6 bases from V and 11 bases from J, with 13 bases between. This CDR3 is built from 11 residues.

This clonotype was picked up a small number of times. The J gene is TRBJ2-3, the V gene TRBV6-5; D is uncertain. Looked up from germline, CDR1 is MNHEY and CDR2 is SVGAGI. The CDR3 runs 15 residues. V gave up 2 bases and J gave up 0 bases, with 9 bases separating them. Written as DNA, the CDR3 is TGTGCCAGCAGTTACGACCGCCGTAGCACAGATACGCAGTATTTT. This translates into CASSYDRRSTDTQYF.

The J gene is TRBJ2-2, the V gene TRBV5-1; 10 bases are a match to TRBD2. Germline CDR1 and CDR2: SGHRS and YFSETQ. V was pared by 5 bases and J by 4 bases, with 8 bases of the junction left unmatched. This CDR3 contains 16 residues. The CDR3 is CASSGSGRAPTGELFF. CDR3 coding DNA: TGCGCCAGCAGTGGAAGCGGGAGGGCCCCCACCGGGGAGCTGTTTTTT. The variable domain in full, completed from reference TRBV5-1 and TRBJ2-2, reads KAGVTQTPRYLIKTRGQQVTLSCSPISGHRSVSWYQQTPGQGLQFLFEYFSETQRNKGNFPGRFSGRQFSNSRSEMNVSTLELGDSALYLCASSGSGRAPTGELFFGEGSRLTVL.

The genes are TRBV20-1 and TRBJ1-5; D might be TRBD1 (6 bases). The V end lost 1 base, the J end lost 6 bases, and 13 bases lay between the germline ends. The CDR3 sequence is 14 residues long. Germline CDR1 and CDR2: DFQATT and SNEGSKA (reference sequence). DNA for the CDR3: TGCAGTGCTAGAGCTTCGACAGGCGCTCAGCCCCAGCATTTT. This encodes CSARASTGAQPQHF.

The V call is TRBV19, the J call TRBJ1-1, with TRBD1 identical over 7 bases. CDR3 length: 15 amino acids. V trimming: 10 bases; J trimming: 2 bases; junction bases outside the gene matches: 13. Germline CDR1 is LNHDA and CDR2 is SQIVND (reference sequence). The CDR3 sequence: CATRDAGGFNTEAFF. CDR3 coding DNA: TGTGCCACCCGGGACGCAGGGGGATTTAACACTGAAGCTTTCTTT.

This clonotype was picked up many times. V is TRBV30 and J is TRBJ1-2, with TRBD1 matching over 7 bases. The V gene's germline CDR1 is GTSNPN and CDR2 SVGIG (reference sequence). The CDR3 is 13 residues long. The junction had 9 bases not matched to a gene; V was cut back by 7 bases and J by 4 bases. DNA for the CDR3: TGTGCCTCACATTCAGGGGGACGCTATGGCTACACCTTC. Amino acid sequence: CASHSGGRYGYTF.

The rearrangement links TRBV7-8 to TRBJ2-1, with 7 bases identical to TRBD2. This CDR3 is 15 amino acids long. Germline assignment: CDR1 SGHVS and CDR2 FQNEAQ. V was pared by 7 bases and J by 7 bases, with 13 bases of the junction left unmatched. The CDR3 sequence: CASTSIGREVNEQFF. The DNA of the CDR3 is TGTGCCAGCACCAGCATTGGGAGGGAGGTTAATGAGCAGTTCTTC.

This clonotype was seen only a few times. The chain joins TRBV7-2 to TRBJ2-1; D may be TRBD2 (6 bases). The CDR3 totals 15 residues. V dropped 5 bases and J dropped 5 bases, with 16 bases sitting between them. Per the germline V gene, CDR1 is SGHTA and CDR2 is FQGNSA. In DNA, the CDR3 is TGTGCCAGCAGCCCCCAAGCGGGTACCCACAATGAGCAGTTCTTC. Encoded protein: CASSPQAGTHNEQFF.

This rearrangement joins TRBV5-1 to TRBJ2-7; weak D call: TRBD1 (6 bases). This CDR3 has 17 residues. Between the trimmed V and J ends, which lost 1 base and 1 base, there was a span of 18 bases. The germline V gene encodes CDR1 SGHRS and CDR2 YFSETQ. CDR3 DNA: TGCGCCAGCAGCTTGAATAGATCCAGGGGCGGATCCTACGAGCAGTACGTC. This gives the protein CASSLNRSRGGSYEQYV.

J is TRBJ2-5 and V is TRBV5-1, with D uncertain. V lost 0 bases, J lost 0 bases, and 9 bases lay in between. The CDR3 consists of 15 residues. The germline V gene encodes CDR1 SGHRS and CDR2 YFSETQ. DNA of the CDR3: TGCGCCAGCAGCTTGGTGGGAATACACCAAGAGACCCAGTACTTC. This gives the protein CASSLVGIHQETQYF.

The rearrangement joins TRBV5-1 to TRBJ2-2; D assignment may be TRBD1 or TRBD2 (5 bases each). The CDR3 is made up of 15 amino acids. V was pared by 4 bases and J by 5 bases, with 15 bases between. Germline CDR1 reads SGHRS; CDR2 reads YFSETQ. As DNA, the CDR3 is TGCGCCAGCAGCCCTAAAGTCGAGGGGACCGGGGAGCTGTTTTTT. Its translation: CASSPKVEGTGELFF.

This clonotype has more than one count but fewer than ten. Its ends do not fully match the called genes, so a read error is possible. The chain recombines TRBV28 with TRBJ2-3; 7 nucleotides match TRBD1. From germline, CDR1 is MDHEN and CDR2 SYDVKM. The CDR3 totals 16 residues. The CDR3 sequence: CASSLWTGSSTDTQYF. CDR3 nucleotide sequence: TGTGCCAGCAGTCTATGGACAGGAAGTAGCACAGATACGCAGTATTTT.

This clonotype was found a few times. The CDR3 loop reads CASSSKTVYGYTF. Here the CDR3 DNA reads TGTGCCAGCAGTTCTAAGACGGTCTATGGCTACACCTTC. The chain carries TRBV12-3 or TRBV12-4 and TRBJ1-2; D is unclear. The CDR3 is made up of 13 amino acids. Trimming pared 4 bases from V and 4 bases from J, leaving 10 bases between.

V gene TRBV20-1 combines with J gene TRBJ2-7; D might be TRBD2 (5 bases). CDR1 and CDR2 (germline): DFQATT, SNEGSKA (reference sequence). The CDR3 spans 14 residues. Trimming cost V 2 bases and J 7 bases, with 18 bases left between them. The CDR3 DNA follows: TGCAGTGCTAGAAAGGTGGGAGTAAGTGGGGAGCAGTACTTC. Translated: CSARKVGVSGEQYF.

The CDR3 nucleotides read TGTGCCAGCAGTTTAATAGGGGGCCGGGAAGCTTTCTTT. The encoded protein is CASSLIGGREAFF. The rearrangement links TRBV28 to TRBJ1-1, with 7 bases aligning to TRBD1. The junction had 5 bases not matched to a gene; V was cut back by 2 bases and J by 8 bases. The CDR3 covers 13 residues. Germline loops: CDR1 MDHEN, CDR2 SYDVKM.

This clonotype was observed a handful of times. Here the CDR3 DNA reads TGTGCCAGCAGTTACGGAGGGGGCGGAAACTACGAGCAGTACTTC. Translation: CASSYGGGGNYEQYF. This chain joins TRBV6-5 and TRBJ2-7, with a possible D match to TRBD1 (7 bases). This CDR3 comprises 15 residues. The V gene's germline CDR1 is MNHEY and CDR2 SVGAGI. V was clipped by 2 bases and J by 3 bases, with 14 bases between them.

The rearrangement joins TRBV7-2 to TRBJ2-5; TRBD2 agrees at 9 bases. This CDR3 has 16 amino acids. The J segment lost 4 bases and the V segment lost 1 base, leaving 7 bases of the junction unmatched. Looked up from germline, CDR1 is SGHTA and CDR2 is FQGNSA. In nucleotides, the CDR3 is TGTGCCAGCAGCTTAGTCGGCGGGAGGGCCGGAGAGACCCAGTACTTC. Translated: CASSLVGGRAGETQYF.

V and J are TRBV7-2 and TRBJ2-3; D gene unclear. CDR3 length: 15 amino acids. The germline gives CDR1 SGHTA, CDR2 FQGNSA. Trimming left V 0 bases short and J 2 bases short, with 9 bases between. The CDR3 reads CASSLAGPATDTQYF. CDR3 DNA: TGTGCCAGCAGCTTAGCGGGTCCAGCCACAGATACGCAGTATTTT.

This chain connects TRBV19 to TRBJ2-1, with D perhaps matching TRBD2 (5 bases). Germline V gives CDR1 LNHDA, CDR2 SQIVND (reference sequence). V dropped 7 bases and J dropped 7 bases, with 17 bases sitting between them. The CDR3 runs 14 residues. CDR3 residues: CASKRVDRNNEQFF. The CDR3 DNA reads TGTGCCAGTAAGAGGGTCGATCGTAATAATGAGCAGTTCTTC.

The chain carries TRBV6-1 and TRBJ2-1; D is unresolved. V was pared by 7 bases and J by 7 bases, with 14 bases between. This CDR3 has 13 amino acids. Per germline, CDR1 MNHNS and CDR2 SASEGT. The CDR3 DNA reads TGTGCCAGCACCCTACCTCAAGGGAATGAGCAGTTCTTC. Translation: CASTLPQGNEQFF.

This clonotype occurred many times. The chain combines TRBV7-2 with TRBJ2-3; D not certain. The CDR3 covers 15 residues. Trimming removed 5 bases from V and 0 bases from J, with 12 bases in between. Per the germline V gene, CDR1 is SGHTA and CDR2 is FQGNSA. CDR3 sequence: CASSPNMLSTDTQYF. CDR3 nucleotides: TGTGCCAGCAGCCCTAATATGTTGAGCACAGATACGCAGTATTTT.

The chain recombines TRBV20-1 with TRBJ2-4, with a tentative D call TRBD1 (6 bases). This CDR3 comprises 15 residues. Germline CDR1 is DFQATT and CDR2 is SNEGSKA (reference sequence). Trimming shortened V by 0 bases and J by 0 bases, and 9 bases separated the two germline ends. CDR3 DNA: TGCAGTGCTAGAGATCCCAGGGGAGCCAAAAACATTCAGTACTTC. As protein: CSARDPRGAKNIQYF.

J is TRBJ2-7 and V is TRBV19; tentatively, D is TRBD1 or TRBD2 (5 bases each). Trimming shortened V by 10 bases and J by 1 base, and 14 bases separated the two germline ends. Germline V gene data show CDR1 as LNHDA and CDR2 as SQIVND (reference sequence). The CDR3 consists of 13 residues. The CDR3 loop reads CATKGPGSYEQYF. CDR3 DNA sequence: TGTGCCACCAAGGGACCGGGGTCCTACGAGCAGTACTTC. Looking up the rest from reference TRBV19 and TRBJ2-7 gives the full variable domain: DGGITQSPKYLFRKEGQNVTLSCEQNLNHDAMYWYRQDPGQGLRLIYYSQIVNDFQKGDIAEGYSVSREKKESFPLTVTSAQKNPTAFYLCATKGPGSYEQYFGPGTRLTVT.

This chain connects TRBV20-1 to TRBJ1-3; D may be TRBD1 (5 bases). Germline V gene lookup returns CDR1 DFQATT and CDR2 SNEGSKA (reference sequence). The CDR3 has 17 amino acids. Between the trimmed V and J ends, which lost 0 bases and 0 bases, there was a span of 15 bases. In DNA, the CDR3 is TGCAGTGCTAGAGACTGGGGCGCACCGAACTCTGGAAACACCATATATTTT. It yields the protein CSARDWGAPNSGNTIYF.

The V call is TRBV19, the J call TRBJ2-5, with D possibly TRBD2 on 5 matching bases. The V end lost 4 bases, the J end lost 1 base, and 19 bases lay between the germline ends. The germline V gene has CDR1 LNHDA and CDR2 SQIVND (reference sequence). This CDR3 contains 17 residues. The CDR3 spells CASSSPPHGETQETQYF. DNA of the CDR3: TGTGCCAGTAGTAGCCCACCCCATGGGGAGACCCAAGAGACCCAGTACTTC.

The chain employs TRBV12-3 or TRBV12-4 and TRBJ1-2; tentative D call: TRBD1 (6 bases). The CDR3 is 12 amino acids. The V and J ends lost 6 bases and 8 bases respectively, with 13 bases between them. This CDR3 reads CASSRTEDGYTF. In nucleotides, the CDR3 is TGTGCCAGCAGCAGGACAGAGGACGGCTACACCTTC.

CDR3 coding DNA: TGCAGCGTTGATCGCGGGGGGGGGACTGAAGCTTTCTTT. Residues: CSVDRGGGTEAFF. V gene TRBV29-1 combines with J gene TRBJ1-1; D possibly corresponds to TRBD1 (5 bases). CDR1 and CDR2 (germline): SQVTM, ANQGSEA. V dropped 3 bases and J dropped 5 bases, with 13 bases sitting between them. The CDR3 spans 13 residues.

This clonotype was counted ten times or more. The chain has TRBV6-1 and TRBJ2-7, with 13 nucleotides matching TRBD2. CDR3 length: 16 residues. Germline CDR1 is MNHNS and CDR2 is SASEGT. Losses at the gene ends were 2 bases for V and 4 bases for J; bases not matched to a gene: 5. CDR3 protein: CASSESRTSGRYEQYF. The CDR3 nucleotides read TGTGCCAGCAGTGAATCCCGGACTAGCGGGAGATACGAGCAGTACTTC.

The V call is TRBV6-1, the J call TRBJ1-4; D is perhaps TRBD1 (5 bases). V dropped 5 bases and J dropped 0 bases, with 16 bases sitting between them. The germline V gene encodes CDR1 MNHNS and CDR2 SASEGT. The CDR3 runs 17 residues. For the CDR3, the DNA is TGTGCCAGCAGTTCGACCTGGACACATGCAACTAATGAAAAACTGTTTTTT. Translating it yields CASSSTWTHATNEKLFF.

The rearrangement links TRBV2 to TRBJ2-6, with D perhaps given as TRBD1 or TRBD2 (5 bases each). Germline CDR1 SNHLY, CDR2 FYNNEI. This CDR3 spans 20 amino acids. V shed 5 bases and J shed 4 bases, with 27 bases lying between them. The DNA for the CDR3 is TGTGCCAGCAGTAGCGGTTTTGGGATCAGGGACCAGTCGGGGGCCAACGTCCTGACTTTC. Protein product: CASSSGFGIRDQSGANVLTF.

This clonotype was seen many times. The V call is TRBV19, the J call TRBJ1-4, with 7 bases lining up with TRBD1. Trimming took 5 bases from V and 0 from J; bases not matched to a gene: 3. This CDR3 contains 15 residues. CDR1 is LNHDA and CDR2 is SQIVND in the germline V gene (reference sequence). In DNA, the CDR3 is TGTGCCAGTAGTCCCGGGACAGCAACTAATGAAAAACTGTTTTTT. This codes for CASSPGTATNEKLFF.